This T cell receptor beta chain originates from a study of OX40 agonist ivuxolimab in advanced cancers. Only in-frame clones appear in the TCRdb table, and some are missing; sequencing was by immunoSEQ multiplex PCR. There are under 100,000 clones in the sample; roughly nine tenths occur only once, and 0.33% lies in the top ten. This clone was seen a few times. V trimming: 4 bases; J trimming: 2 bases; junction bases outside the gene matches: 8. CDR3 length equals 16 residues. Germline V gives CDR1 KGHSH, CDR2 LQKENI. The gene calls are TRBV18 and TRBJ1-5, with 7 bases identical to TRBD1. The material was CD4+ or CD8+ T cells sorted from blood, obtained in a trial of the OX40 agonist ivuxolimab. The receptor comes from an adult with an advanced solid tumor such as melanoma, head and neck, liver or kidney cancer. The CDR3 spells CASSLTGTEGNQPQHF. DNA for the CDR3: TGTGCCAGCTCACTTACCGGGACAGAGGGCAATCAGCCCCAGCATTTT.